This TCR beta chain was obtained from a study of T cells expressing NK-cell markers. On the study more broadly: Seven HCMV-seropositive donors and one seronegative donor made up the eight sequenced donors.

With respect to this clonotype: Its antigen remains unidentified.

With UMIs, 5'RACE template switching was used to make TCR beta cDNA. Following a re-call of the 5' RACE reads, TCRdb has one entry per CDR3 protein and lacks DNA. The sample has about 550,000 distinct CDR3 sequences. Per the germline V gene, CDR1 is LGHDT and CDR2 is YNNKEL (reference sequence). The CDR3 is 14 residues long. Whole-study findings and limits: HCMV specificity of expanded NKG2C+ T cell clones remained unclear.

This sequence joins TRBV3-1 and TRBJ1-3; the D call from TCRdb, TRBD1, cannot be confirmed without DNA. Sequencing used blood T cells: a sorted CD56 or NKG2C T cell subset, CD4+ or CD8+ T cells, or bulk PBMC T cells (not recorded which). This receptor was identified in a man between 18 and 29 years old in good health. This chain's CDR3 is CASNGGGGGNTIYF.